This passage covers 30 T cell receptor beta chains from one sample sequenced in a study of cytomegalovirus exposure and HLA in healthy donors. Primers: 60 Vbeta forward and 13 Jbeta reverse. TCRdb's table, derived via immunoSEQ multiplex PCR, lists solely in-frame clones and lacks some. Here the sample spans some 150,000 clones, roughly 79% being singletons. The sample taken for sequencing was PBMCs. The receptor set was obtained from a middle-aged woman in good health and CMV-seropositive.

The chain links TRBV5-1 to TRBJ2-3, with TRBD2 as a possible D gene (6 bases). V lost 2 bases and J 6 bases, leaving 19 bases between the germline ends. Germline V gene lookup returns CDR1 SGHRS and CDR2 YFSETQ. The length of the CDR3 is 16 residues. For the CDR3, the DNA is TGCGCCAGCAGCTTTGGAGGGTCGTCGGTTTCGGATACGCAGTATTTT. This translates into CASSFGGSSVSDTQYF.

This clone has only a few counts. Additional DNA sequences in this sample encode the identical CDR3. The rearrangement uses TRBV6-1 and TRBJ1-2; maybe TRBD1 (6 bases). Germline values: CDR1 MNHNS, CDR2 SASEGT. With 5 bases removed from V and 2 bases from J, the gap between germline ends came to 12 bases. CDR3 size: 14 residues. The CDR3 spells CASSPDSWNYGYTF. The CDR3 coding sequence is TGTGCCAGCAGTCCGGACAGTTGGAACTATGGCTACACCTTC.

This sequence joins TRBV28 and TRBJ1-2; TRBD1 might be the D (6 bases). Germline V lookup: CDR1 MDHEN, CDR2 SYDVKM. The V gene lost 1 base and the J gene lost 8 bases, with 14 bases spanning the gap. The CDR3 is made up of 14 amino acids. The CDR3 loop is CASSLYYGGGGYTF. The CDR3 nucleotides read TGTGCCAGCAGTTTATATTATGGGGGCGGCGGCTACACCTTC.

The rearrangement joins TRBV6-5 to TRBJ1-1; a possible D gene is TRBD1 (6 bases). The CDR3 runs to 13 residues. Trimming shortened V by 6 bases and J by 7 bases, and 15 bases separated the two germline ends. CDR1 is MNHEY, CDR2 SVGAGI, per germline. The chain's CDR3 is CASSRAGGREAFF. CDR3 nucleotides: TGTGCCAGCAGCCGTGCCGGGGGGCGTGAAGCTTTCTTT.

The V call is TRBV6-6, the J call TRBJ1-1; no reliable D call. CDR1 is MNHNY and CDR2 is SVGAGI in the germline V gene (reference sequence). V was shortened by 0 bases and J by 7 bases, with 9 bases between the two germline ends. This CDR3 is built from 13 residues. CDR3 amino acids: CASSYSRYGEAFF. The DNA of the CDR3 is TGTGCCAGCAGTTACTCGAGGTACGGTGAAGCTTTCTTT.

The rearrangement links TRBV4-1 to TRBJ2-5, with 7 bases identical to TRBD1. J gave up 2 bases and V 1 base, and 7 bases lay outside the gene matches. Germline V gives CDR1 MGHRA, CDR2 YSYEKL. The CDR3 contains 16 residues. The CDR3 reads CASSQVRGGLQETQYF. The CDR3 DNA reads as TGCGCCAGCAGCCAAGTAAGAGGGGGCTTGCAAGAGACCCAGTACTTC.

In its sample, this clone was seen a few times. V and J are TRBV27 and TRBJ1-4, with 9 nucleotides matching TRBD1. Germline V gene sequence: CDR1 MNHEY, CDR2 SMNVEV (reference sequence). Trimming removed 6 bases from V and 7 bases from J; junction bases left unmatched: 12. This CDR3 spans 16 amino acids. CDR3 sequence reads: CASSSSRADRGEKLFF. CDR3 nucleotide sequence: TGTGCCAGCAGCTCCTCACGTGCGGACAGGGGTGAAAAACTGTTTTTT.

The chain uses TRBV11-2 and TRBJ2-7, with 8 positions matching TRBD1. Trimming at V came to 1 base and at J to 3 bases, leaving 2 bases not matched to a gene. The germline gives CDR1 SGHAT, CDR2 FQNNGV. This CDR3 spans 14 amino acids. DNA of the CDR3: TGTGCCAGCAGCTTAGGGACAGGGAACTACGAGCAGTACTTC. Protein product: CASSLGTGNYEQYF.

This clone was recorded once. The rearrangement joins TRBV5-4 to TRBJ1-2, with 7 bases matching TRBD1. V lost 4 bases and J lost 3; bases outside the gene matches: 9. From germline, CDR1 is SGHNT and CDR2 YYREEE (reference sequence). This CDR3 has 15 residues. CDR3 residues: CASSPSTGTDYGYTF. CDR3 sequence (DNA): TGTGCCAGCAGCCCCTCAACCGGGACAGACTATGGCTACACCTTC.

The chain recombines TRBV28 with TRBJ1-6; a possible D gene is TRBD1 (6 bases). From germline, CDR1 is MDHEN and CDR2 SYDVKM. V was shortened by 5 bases and J by 6 bases, with 14 bases between the two germline ends. The CDR3 is made up of 15 amino acids. CDR3 sequence: CASSVLRGINSPLHF. The CDR3 coding sequence is TGTGCCAGCAGTGTCCTCAGGGGAATTAATTCACCCCTCCACTTT.

CDR3 region: CASSRGQGFLDEQYF. The CDR3 nucleotides read TGCGCCAGCAGCAGGGGACAGGGTTTCCTTGACGAGCAGTACTTC. The chain joins TRBV5-1 to TRBJ2-5, with 9 bases fitting TRBD1. The J call could be wrong; TRBJ2-7 is a better fit for the DNA end. This CDR3 spans 15 amino acids. Germline CDR1 SGHRS, CDR2 YFSETQ.

The table lists this clone with a few counts. The chain combines TRBV27 with TRBJ2-7; D is perhaps TRBD1 (6 bases). The V and J ends lost 5 bases and 0 bases respectively, with 20 bases between them. Germline V gene data show CDR1 as MNHEY and CDR2 as SMNVEV (reference sequence). The CDR3 is 17 residues long. DNA of the CDR3: TGTGCCAGCAGTCCAGCCCTGGGACAATTGCGCTCCTACGAGCAGTACTTC. Encoded protein: CASSPALGQLRSYEQYF.

The chain links TRBV5-1 to TRBJ2-1; 10 nucleotides agree with TRBD2. From germline, CDR1 is SGHRS and CDR2 YFSETQ. The ends lost 3 bases at V and 6 bases at J; junction bases unmatched: 3. The length of the CDR3 is 14 residues. The CDR3 bases are TGCGCCAGCAGCTCGGGACTAGCGTTCAATGAGCAGTTCTTC. Translated: CASSSGLAFNEQFF.

This chain joins TRBV7-6 and TRBJ2-3; 14 bases match TRBD2. CDR1 and CDR2 from the germline V gene are SGHVS and FNYEAQ. The V and J ends lost 6 bases and 6 bases, in that order; junction bases with no gene match: 5. CDR3 length equals 15 residues. The chain's CDR3 is CASRSTSGGVDTQYF. The CDR3 nucleotides are TGTGCCAGCAGATCGACTAGCGGGGGGGTTGATACGCAGTATTTT.

The chain is built from TRBV27 and TRBJ1-1, with D perhaps matching TRBD1 (5 bases). Per the germline V gene, CDR1 is MNHEY and CDR2 is SMNVEV (reference sequence). The germline V and J ends were trimmed by 8 bases and 4 bases, with 17 bases remaining between them. This CDR3 comprises 14 residues. The CDR3 reads CASLGTGVSTEAFF. The CDR3 bases are TGTGCCAGCCTCGGGACGGGGGTAAGCACTGAAGCTTTCTTT.

V gene TRBV5-4 combines with J gene TRBJ1-2; 7 positions agree with TRBD1. Germline values: CDR1 SGHNT, CDR2 YYREEE (reference sequence). The trim removed 5 bases at V and 4 bases at J, leaving 5 bases unmatched. The CDR3 has 13 amino acids. The CDR3 loop is CASSTTGSYGYTF. CDR3 DNA sequence: TGTGCCAGCAGTACGACAGGGAGCTATGGCTACACCTTC. The whole variable domain, remainder taken from reference TRBV5-4 and TRBJ1-2, is ETGVTQSPTHLIKTRGQQVTLRCSSQSGHNTVSWYQQALGQGPQFIFQYYREEENGRGNFPPRFSGLQFPNYSSELNVNALELDDSALYLCASSTTGSYGYTFGSGTRLTVV.

In this sample, this clone turned up once. The rearrangement joins TRBV7-3 to TRBJ2-3; 10 bases match TRBD2. Trimming took 3 bases from V and 0 from J; bases not matched to a gene: 9. This CDR3 is built from 18 residues. In germline, CDR1 is SGHTA, CDR2 FQGTGA. In DNA, the CDR3 is TGTGCCAGCAGCTTGGGGCTAGCGGGGGACTCTAGCACAGATACGCAGTATTTT. Its translation: CASSLGLAGDSSTDTQYF.

This clone was observed a few times. The J gene is TRBJ2-1, the V gene TRBV11-2, with 7 positions matching TRBD2. The CDR3 consists of 19 residues. CDR1 and CDR2 (germline): SGHAT, FQNNGV. Trimming removed 2 bases from V and 8 bases from J; junction bases left unmatched: 21. The CDR3 DNA follows: TGTGCCAGCAGCTTAAATTTTCTTTCTTCGGCGGGGGTACGCCATGAGCAGTTCTTC. Translating it yields CASSLNFLSSAGVRHEQFF.

The rearrangement links TRBV29-1 to TRBJ2-7; D call uncertain. V lost 4 bases and J lost 4, with 17 bases in between. The CDR3 loop spans 14 amino acids. Germline CDR1 reads SQVTM; CDR2 reads ANQGSEA. The CDR3 DNA reads as TGCAGCGTTGTCCACCCTGAAGCGTCTTACGAGCAGTACTTC. Protein sequence: CSVVHPEASYEQYF.

This clone has a handful of counts. The chain couples TRBV5-1 to TRBJ1-5; no clear D. The CDR3 loop spans 14 amino acids. Trimming removed 0 bases at V and 7 bases at J, with 11 bases between. Germline V gene lookup returns CDR1 SGHRS and CDR2 YFSETQ. Here the CDR3 reads CASSLGEAGQPQHF. DNA for the CDR3: TGCGCCAGCAGCTTGGGGGAGGCGGGGCAGCCCCAGCATTTT.

The chain joins TRBV5-1 to TRBJ2-4; 8 bases are a match to TRBD2. Losses at the gene ends were 2 bases for V and 5 bases for J; bases not matched to a gene: 3. Germline V gene data show CDR1 as SGHRS and CDR2 as YFSETQ. The CDR3 spans 14 residues. CDR3 in DNA: TGCGCCAGCAGCTTAAGCGGGGGACAAAACATTCAGTACTTC. The encoded protein is CASSLSGGQNIQYF.

Concerning this clone: This sample also contains other DNA sequences that code for the same CDR3. This chain links TRBV19 with TRBJ1-5; D unclear. V shed 5 bases and J shed 2 bases, with 7 bases lying between them. The CDR3 runs to 13 residues. In germline, CDR1 is LNHDA, CDR2 SQIVND (reference sequence). The CDR3 coding sequence is TGTGCCAGTAGTCCAACGGGCAATCAGCCCCAGCATTTT. It translates to CASSPTGNQPQHF.

The V call is TRBV29-1, the J call TRBJ2-1; 10 nucleotides agree with TRBD2. The CDR3 sequence is 13 residues long. CDR1 and CDR2 from the germline V gene are SQVTM and ANQGSEA. With 3 bases clipped from V and 9 bases from J, the junction kept 5 bases outside the gene matches. In nucleotides, the CDR3 is TGCAGCGTTGAGCCTAGCGGGGGCGGTGAGCAGTTCTTC. It codes for CSVEPSGGGEQFF.

V gene TRBV19 combines with J gene TRBJ1-5, with 8 bases identical to TRBD1. J gave up 4 bases and V 3 bases, and 8 bases lay outside the gene matches. In germline, CDR1 is LNHDA, CDR2 SQIVND (reference sequence). The CDR3 loop spans 16 amino acids. The CDR3 region is CASSMVRGRVNQPQHF. The CDR3 nucleotides read TGTGCCAGTAGTATGGTCAGGGGGCGGGTGAATCAGCCCCAGCATTTT. The full variable domain, rest sourced from reference TRBV19 and TRBJ1-5, is DGGITQSPKYLFRKEGQNVTLSCEQNLNHDAMYWYRQDPGQGLRLIYYSQIVNDFQKGDIAEGYSVSREKKESFPLTVTSAQKNPTAFYLCASSMVRGRVNQPQHFGDGTRLSIL.

The V call is TRBV2, the J call TRBJ2-2, with D tentatively TRBD2 (6 bases). In germline, CDR1 is SNHLY, CDR2 FYNNEI. The CDR3 length is 15 residues. V lost 6 bases and J 0 bases, leaving 11 bases between the germline ends. CDR3: CASRLAATNTGELFF. The CDR3 DNA sequence: TGTGCCAGCAGATTAGCGGCAACGAACACCGGGGAGCTGTTTTTT.

This clone was counted a single time. The V gene is TRBV19, the J gene TRBJ1-2; 8 bases are a match to TRBD1. The CDR3 covers 14 residues. Trimming at V came to 6 bases and at J to 4 bases, leaving 7 bases not matched to a gene. CDR1 and CDR2 (germline): LNHDA, SQIVND (reference sequence). CDR3 DNA: TGTGCCAGTAGGGACAGGGTTCGGGTCTATGGCTACACCTTC. This codes for CASRDRVRVYGYTF.

This chain joins TRBV28 and TRBJ2-2; possible D gene TRBD1, 6 bases. Trimming cost V 5 bases and J 4 bases, with 14 bases left between them. This CDR3 has 15 amino acids. Germline CDR1 is MDHEN and CDR2 is SYDVKM. CDR3 sequence (DNA): TGTGCCAGCAGTCTCCCGGGACAAAGCACCGGGGAGCTGTTTTTT. This encodes CASSLPGQSTGELFF.

The chain is built from TRBV2 and TRBJ2-3; TRBD2 matches 10 bases. CDR1 SNHLY and CDR2 FYNNEI come from the germline V gene. The trim removed 6 bases at V and 2 bases at J, leaving 5 bases unmatched. This CDR3 has 15 amino acids. The CDR3 nucleotides are TGTGCCAGCAGGGCCCTAGCGGGGGACACAGATACGCAGTATTTT. This sequence encodes CASRALAGDTDTQYF.

The rearrangement joins TRBV5-1 to TRBJ2-5, with D perhaps matching TRBD1 (6 bases). Germline values: CDR1 SGHRS, CDR2 YFSETQ. Trimming pared 2 bases from V and 5 bases from J, leaving 13 bases between. The CDR3 is 14 residues long. The DNA of the CDR3 is TGCGCCAGCAGCTTAACAGGGAAAATGGAGACCCAGTACTTC. Amino acids: CASSLTGKMETQYF.

This chain connects TRBV2 to TRBJ1-5; D may be TRBD1 (6 bases). Per the germline V gene, CDR1 is SNHLY and CDR2 is FYNNEI. The V end was cut by 6 bases, the J end by 4 bases, with 16 bases between. CDR3 length: 15 amino acids. In nucleotides, the CDR3 is TGTGCCAGCAGGGGGGACGGGACATTGAATCAGCCCCAGCATTTT. Translation gives CASRGDGTLNQPQHF.